The 23 T cell receptor beta chains in this list originate from one sample, sequenced in a study of cytomegalovirus exposure and HLA in healthy donors (dated by TCRdb to the late 2010s). Receptors were amplified or captured by the immunoSEQ multiplex PCR assay. A mixture of 60 forward primers for TCR Vbeta segments and 13 reverse primers for TCR Jbeta segments was used in the multiplex PCR. Held by TCRdb, this immuneACCESS table contains in-frame sequences only and omits some clones. Under half of the omission traces to an unresolved V gene where checked; the cause of the rest is unknown. The sample data list about 210,000 clones, and 86% of these were observed just once. Around 0.3% of the sample comes from the top ten. The sample comprised PBMCs. The receptors originated from a woman aged 25 to 39 in good health and CMV-seronegative.

The chain couples TRBV29-1 to TRBJ2-3; TRBD1 is a possible D gene (5 bases). Germline V lookup: CDR1 SQVTM, CDR2 ANQGSEA. The CDR3 consists of 13 residues. The ends were cut back, 2 bases at V and 6 bases at J, with 12 bases in the middle. The CDR3 bases are TGCAGCGTTGAAAGACAGAAAGTGGATACGCAGTATTTT. Translating it yields CSVERQKVDTQYF.

This clone has only a few counts. This chain joins TRBV11-2 and TRBJ2-1; 9 bases agree with TRBD2. Germline loops: CDR1 SGHAT, CDR2 FQNNGV. V gave up 1 base and J gave up 7 bases; unmatched junction bases: 17. CDR3 length: 19 amino acids. CDR3 in amino acids: CASSLGRMWAGGRSNEQFF. CDR3 bases: TGTGCCAGCAGCTTAGGGAGGATGTGGGCGGGGGGGCGGTCGAATGAGCAGTTCTTC.

This clone was picked up one time. This sequence joins TRBV6-6 and TRBJ1-1; D ambiguous. Germline V gene lookup returns CDR1 MNHNY and CDR2 SVGAGI (reference sequence). The CDR3 runs to 13 residues. Trimming took 0 bases from V and 6 from J, leaving 8 bases between them. The CDR3 DNA reads TGTGCCAGCAGTTACTCCCGACACTCTGAAGCTTTCTTT. It codes for CASSYSRHSEAFF.

The V gene is TRBV7-8, the J gene TRBJ2-7; 9 bases map to TRBD2. The CDR3 is 16 amino acids. CDR1 and CDR2 from the germline V gene are SGHVS and FQNEAQ. The junction had 16 bases not matched to a gene; V was cut back by 7 bases and J by 6 bases. The DNA of the CDR3 is TGTGCCAGCAAGGCGGGGGGGGCATGGGGGTCTGGCGAGCAGTACTTC. Translated, it gives CASKAGGAWGSGEQYF.

V gene TRBV28 combines with J gene TRBJ1-3, with 10 bases lining up with TRBD1. V lost 6 bases, J lost 2 bases, and 4 bases stayed unmatched. This CDR3 region has 15 residues. Germline V gene sequence: CDR1 MDHEN, CDR2 SYDVKM. This CDR3 reads CASRRQGAAGNTIYF. The CDR3, as DNA: TGTGCCAGCAGACGACAGGGGGCGGCTGGAAACACCATATATTTT.

V usage is TRBV5-1 and J usage is TRBJ2-5, with TRBD2 identical over 9 bases. The germline CDR1 and CDR2 sequences are SGHRS and YFSETQ. CDR3 length: 18 residues. Losses at the gene ends were 2 bases for V and 2 bases for J; bases not matched to a gene: 13. The CDR3 sequence: CASSLGVPGLAHQETQYF. CDR3 DNA: TGCGCCAGCAGCTTAGGGGTCCCGGGACTAGCACATCAAGAGACCCAGTACTTC.

CDR3 region: CASSDEAGTYNEQFF. The CDR3 region has the DNA TGTGCCAGCAGTGACGAAGCGGGAACCTACAATGAGCAGTTCTTC. The rearrangement joins TRBV6-4 to TRBJ2-1, with 7 bases aligning to TRBD2. The V gene's germline CDR1 is MRHNA and CDR2 SNTAGT. The ends lost 2 bases at V and 2 bases at J; junction bases unmatched: 3. This CDR3 has 15 amino acids.

CDR3 sequence reads: CASTFRRDFNEQFF. In nucleotides, the CDR3 is TGTGCCAGCACCTTCCGGAGGGACTTTAATGAGCAGTTCTTC. The chain links TRBV7-2 to TRBJ2-1, with D perhaps TRBD2 (6 bases). The V gene lost 7 bases and the J gene lost 7 bases, with 17 bases spanning the gap. This CDR3 contains 14 residues. Per germline, CDR1 SGHTA and CDR2 FQGNSA. Supplemented by reference TRBV7-2 and TRBJ2-1, the full variable domain reads GAGVSQSPSNKVTEKGKDVELRCDPISGHTALYWYRQSLGQGLEFLIYFQGNSAPDKSGLPSDRFSAERTGGSVSTLTIQRTQQEDSAVYLCASTFRRDFNEQFFGPGTRLTVL.

The chain is built from TRBV5-1 and TRBJ2-1; D call uncertain. CDR3 length: 15 residues. Germline V CDR1 and CDR2: SGHRS, YFSETQ. Trimming pared 0 bases from V and 1 base from J, leaving 8 bases between. CDR3 protein: CASSLEASSYNEQFF. The DNA of the CDR3 is TGCGCCAGCAGCTTGGAAGCCTCTTCCTACAATGAGCAGTTCTTC.

This clone was recorded once. The CDR3 is CASSVSGDQETQYF. The CDR3 coding sequence is TGCGCCAGCAGCGTGAGCGGGGACCAAGAGACCCAGTACTTC. The chain joins TRBV5-1 to TRBJ2-5, with 7 bases that match TRBD2. The CDR3 totals 14 residues. Germline V gene sequence: CDR1 SGHRS, CDR2 YFSETQ. J gave up 0 bases and V 4 bases, and 3 bases lay outside the gene matches.

Only one count was recorded for this clone. V and J are TRBV9 and TRBJ2-3; 10 bases are a match to TRBD1. Germline V gene data show CDR1 as SGDLS and CDR2 as YYNGEE. This CDR3 region has 14 residues. Trimming cost V 4 bases and J 4 bases; bases outside gene matches: 3. CDR3 loop: CASSPTGGADTQYF. CDR3 coding DNA: TGTGCCAGCAGCCCGACAGGGGGCGCAGATACGCAGTATTTT.

The J gene is TRBJ1-3, the V gene TRBV5-1; D call uncertain. Germline V gene lookup returns CDR1 SGHRS and CDR2 YFSETQ. Trimming took 7 bases from V and 0 from J, leaving 11 bases between them. The CDR3 consists of 14 residues. The CDR3 here is CASGAGTSGNTIYF. CDR3 in DNA: TGCGCCAGCGGCGCGGGCACCTCTGGAAACACCATATATTTT.

This chain joins TRBV2 and TRBJ2-2; TRBD2 matches 7 bases. In germline, CDR1 is SNHLY, CDR2 FYNNEI. V lost 3 bases, J lost 2 bases, and 18 bases stayed unmatched. The CDR3 runs 20 residues. The CDR3 DNA reads as TGTGCCAGCAGTGATGGGGGGGGGACGCTTAGCAGCACTAACACCGGGGAGCTGTTTTTT. Encoded protein: CASSDGGGTLSSTNTGELFF. Based on the CDR3 plus reference TRBV2 and TRBJ2-2, the full variable domain is EPEVTQTPSHQVTQMGQEVILRCVPISNHLYFYWYRQILGQKVEFLVSFYNNEISEKSEIFDDQFSVERPDGSNFTLKIRSTKLEDSAMYFCASSDGGGTLSSTNTGELFFGEGSRLTVL.

This chain joins TRBV9 and TRBJ2-5; 10 bases map to TRBD2. The J call could be wrong; TRBJ2-7 is a better fit for the DNA end. The CDR3 extends over 15 amino acids. Germline CDR1 is SGDLS and CDR2 is YYNGEE. The CDR3 sequence is CASSAGSGGGYEQYF. In nucleotides, the CDR3 is TGTGCCAGCAGCGCGGGAAGCGGGGGGGGTTACGAGCAGTACTTC.

This chain links TRBV15 with TRBJ1-2; 12 bases map to TRBD1. The ends lost 0 bases at V and 4 bases at J; junction bases unmatched: 6. The CDR3 consists of 17 residues. CDR1 is LNHNV and CDR2 is YYDKDF in the germline V gene (reference sequence). In DNA form, the CDR3 reads TGTGCCACCAGCAGAGATCCGGGACAGGGGGCGTCCTATGGCTACACCTTC. It specifies CATSRDPGQGASYGYTF.

Notes on this clone: One junction end disagrees with the germline gene, perhaps due to a read error. The chain links TRBV28 to TRBJ1-5; D is possibly TRBD1 (6 bases). The CDR3 loop spans 14 amino acids. Germline V gene lookup returns CDR1 MDHEN and CDR2 SYDVKM. The CDR3 here is CASSLWGAHQPQHF. CDR3 nucleotides: TGTGCCAGCAGCTTATGGGGGGCTCATCAGCCCCAGCATTTT.

This clone was seen just once. This chain connects TRBV4-2 to TRBJ1-2; 7 bases line up with TRBD1. This CDR3 contains 15 residues. V lost 1 base and J lost 2; bases outside the gene matches: 4. Germline V gene lookup returns CDR1 LGHNA and CDR2 YNFKEQ. CDR3 bases: TGTGCCAGCAGCCAAGTCGGACAGGTCAACTATGGCTACACCTTC. It yields the protein CASSQVGQVNYGYTF.

In its sample, this clone was seen a few times. CDR3 coding DNA: TGTGCCAGTAAAACAACAGTTAACACTGAAGCTTTCTTT. Translation: CASKTTVNTEAFF. This chain links TRBV19 with TRBJ1-1; no firm D call. CDR3 length: 13 amino acids. The germline gives CDR1 LNHDA, CDR2 SQIVND (reference sequence). V lost 7 bases, J lost 2 bases, and 11 bases lay in between.

V usage is TRBV2 and J usage is TRBJ2-2, with a tentative D call TRBD2 (6 bases). The CDR3 consists of 16 residues. Deletions cut 6 bases from V and 2 bases from J, with 16 bases between. Germline V gene data show CDR1 as SNHLY and CDR2 as FYNNEI. The CDR3 nucleotides read TGTGCCAGCAGGGGAGGTCTAGCGATAAACACCGGGGAGCTGTTTTTT. Translating gives CASRGGLAINTGELFF.

CDR3 protein: CASRTSGWGTQYF. The CDR3 bases are TGTGCCAGCAGGACTAGCGGTTGGGGGACCCAGTACTTC. The J gene is TRBJ2-5, the V gene TRBV27; 9 bases match TRBD2. Unmatched junction bases numbered 6, after V lost 6 bases and J lost 7 bases. The CDR3 has 13 amino acids. CDR1 and CDR2 from the germline V gene are MNHEY and SMNVEV (reference sequence).

This chain links TRBV5-1 with TRBJ1-3; a weak D match, TRBD1 (5 bases). Looked up from germline, CDR1 is SGHRS and CDR2 is YFSETQ. The CDR3 is 16 residues long. Deletions cut 2 bases from V and 2 bases from J, with 14 bases between. CDR3 residues: CASSFLGPGAGNTIYF. In DNA, the CDR3 is TGCGCCAGCAGCTTCCTGGGACCGGGAGCTGGAAACACCATATATTTT.

The chain is built from TRBV5-6 and TRBJ1-2; TRBD1 aligns across 8 bases. With V trimmed by 6 bases and J by 6 bases, 4 bases remained unmatched. Germline loops: CDR1 SGHDT, CDR2 YYEEEE. This CDR3 is 12 amino acids long. CDR3 amino acids: CASTSGGDGYTF. The CDR3 coding sequence is TGTGCCAGCACCTCAGGGGGCGATGGCTACACCTTC.

The J gene is TRBJ2-3, the V gene TRBV4-2; 9 nucleotides line up with TRBD2. Germline V gene sequence: CDR1 LGHNA, CDR2 YNFKEQ. The length of the CDR3 is 21 residues. Germline trimming cut 0 bases from V and 0 bases from J; bases unmatched to any gene: 16. The CDR3 coding sequence is TGTGCCAGCAGCCAAGATGCTAAAACTAGCGGGTTTTTTCCGAGCACAGATACGCAGTATTTT. As protein: CASSQDAKTSGFFPSTDTQYF.